These 10 T cell receptor beta chains were sequenced from one sample in a study of T cell changes during pregnancy in multiple sclerosis. This table comes from immunoSEQ multiplex PCR, and its TCRdb copy is limited to in-frame clones, with some not included. The sample consists of around 57,000 clones, around 90% of them appearing once. The source material was peripheral blood, sampled in the third trimester of pregnancy. All receptors come from a female donor in good health, enrolled as a control in a pregnancy study.

The rearrangement links TRBV6-5 to TRBJ1-6; 10 positions match TRBD1. The CDR3 spans 13 residues. Germline-derived CDR1 and CDR2 are MNHEY and SVGAGI. V was clipped by 10 bases and J by 10 bases; unmatched bases: 7. CDR3 protein: CATMWTGGSPLHF. The CDR3 bases are TGTGCCACCATGTGGACAGGGGGATCACCCCTCCACTTT.

The CDR3 here is CASSPRLAGGTGELFF. In nucleotides, the CDR3 is TGTGCCAGCAGCCCCAGACTAGCGGGAGGGACCGGGGAGCTGTTTTTT. The chain links TRBV7-2 to TRBJ2-2, with 14 nucleotides matching TRBD2. Trimming removed 5 bases from V and 5 bases from J; junction bases left unmatched: 4. The CDR3 contains 16 residues. The germline CDR1 and CDR2 sequences are SGHTA and FQGNSA.

The V gene is TRBV5-1, the J gene TRBJ2-7; TRBD2 matches 8 bases. The junction had 8 bases not matched to a gene; V was cut back by 6 bases and J by 6 bases. This CDR3 is 13 amino acids long. Germline values: CDR1 SGHRS, CDR2 YFSETQ. This chain's CDR3 is CASKSGSVSEQYF. The DNA of the CDR3 is TGCGCCAGCAAAAGCGGGAGTGTAAGCGAGCAGTACTTC.

The V and J genes are TRBV4-1 and TRBJ2-7, with TRBD2 as a possible D gene (6 bases). V dropped 6 bases and J dropped 3 bases, with 18 bases sitting between them. The V gene's germline CDR1 is MGHRA and CDR2 YSYEKL. This CDR3 is 15 amino acids long. The CDR3 reads CASSYGTSPGYEQYF. The DNA of the CDR3 is TGCGCCAGCAGTTACGGGACTTCCCCTGGCTACGAGCAGTACTTC.

The J gene is TRBJ2-5, the V gene TRBV5-6, with TRBD1 matching over 10 bases. With the DNA end fitting TRBJ2-7 better, the J assignment may be wrong. Germline loops: CDR1 SGHDT, CDR2 YYEEEE. The CDR3 sequence is 13 residues long. The CDR3, as DNA: TGTGCCAGCAGCTGGGACAGGGGTTACGAGCAGTACTTC. It yields the protein CASSWDRGYEQYF.

This clone is a singleton in its sample. The rearrangement uses TRBV7-9 and TRBJ2-3, with TRBD2 matching over 7 bases. V shed 0 bases and J 1 base; nucleotides not matched to a gene: 4. CDR3 length: 16 amino acids. Germline CDR1 reads SEHNR; CDR2 reads FQNEAQ (reference sequence). The CDR3 bases are TGTGCCAGCAGCTTAGCCAGCGGGGTTGGCACAGATACGCAGTATTTT. The encoded protein is CASSLASGVGTDTQYF.

V gene TRBV30 combines with J gene TRBJ2-2; D is unclear. Trimming left V 3 bases short and J 0 bases short, with 14 bases between. The CDR3 length is 16 residues. Germline V gives CDR1 GTSNPN, CDR2 SVGIG (reference sequence). CDR3 DNA sequence: TGTGCCTGGAGCCTACTTGAATTTACGAACACCGGGGAGCTGTTTTTT. Its translation is CAWSLLEFTNTGELFF.

V usage is TRBV15 and J usage is TRBJ2-5; 9 nucleotides line up with TRBD1. Germline trimming cut 5 bases from V and 5 bases from J; bases unmatched to any gene: 6. This CDR3 region has 14 residues. Germline assignment: CDR1 LNHNV and CDR2 YYDKDF (reference sequence). The CDR3 nucleotides read TGTGCCACCAGCGGCAGACAGGGGGGTGAGACCCAGTACTTC. This gives the protein CATSGRQGGETQYF.

The chain joins TRBV19 to TRBJ2-1, with 9 positions matching TRBD1. CDR1 LNHDA and CDR2 SQIVND come from the germline V gene (reference sequence). The CDR3 runs to 15 residues. With V trimmed by 7 bases and J by 5 bases, 9 bases remained unmatched. The CDR3 here is CASTPAGTGHNEQFF. CDR3 DNA: TGTGCCAGTACTCCAGCTGGGACAGGGCACAATGAGCAGTTCTTC.

V gene TRBV19 combines with J gene TRBJ2-7; D might be TRBD2 (6 bases). CDR3 length: 14 residues. V dropped 1 base and J dropped 3 bases, with 10 bases sitting between them. The germline V gene has CDR1 LNHDA and CDR2 SQIVND (reference sequence). The CDR3: CASSIGAGHYEQYF. As DNA, the CDR3 is TGTGCCAGTAGTATAGGAGCGGGCCACTACGAGCAGTACTTC. Looking up the rest from reference TRBV19 and TRBJ2-7 gives the full variable domain: DGGITQSPKYLFRKEGQNVTLSCEQNLNHDAMYWYRQDPGQGLRLIYYSQIVNDFQKGDIAEGYSVSREKKESFPLTVTSAQKNPTAFYLCASSIGAGHYEQYFGPGTRLTVT.